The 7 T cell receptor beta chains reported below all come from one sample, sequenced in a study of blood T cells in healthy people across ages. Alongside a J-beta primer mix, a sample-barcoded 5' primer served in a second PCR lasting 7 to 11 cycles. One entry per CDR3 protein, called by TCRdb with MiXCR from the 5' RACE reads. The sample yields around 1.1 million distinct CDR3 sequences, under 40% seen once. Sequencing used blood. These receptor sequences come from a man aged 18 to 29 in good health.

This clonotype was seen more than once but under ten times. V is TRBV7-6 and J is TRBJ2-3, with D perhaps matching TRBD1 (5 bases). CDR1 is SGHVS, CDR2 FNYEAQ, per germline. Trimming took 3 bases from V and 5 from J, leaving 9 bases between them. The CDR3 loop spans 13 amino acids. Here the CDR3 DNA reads TGTGCCAGCAGCTTTCAGGGCGTAGATACGCAGTATTTT. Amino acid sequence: CASSFQGVDTQYF.

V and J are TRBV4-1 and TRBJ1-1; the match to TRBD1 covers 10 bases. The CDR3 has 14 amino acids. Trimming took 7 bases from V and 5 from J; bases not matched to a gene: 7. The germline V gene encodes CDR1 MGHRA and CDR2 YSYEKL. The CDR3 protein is CASTTGTGVTEAFF. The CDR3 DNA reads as TGCGCCAGCACAACCGGGACAGGGGTGACTGAAGCTTTCTTT.

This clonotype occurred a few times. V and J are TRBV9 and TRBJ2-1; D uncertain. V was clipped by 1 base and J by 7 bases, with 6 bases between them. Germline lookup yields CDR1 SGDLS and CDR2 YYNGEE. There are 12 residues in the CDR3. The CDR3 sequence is CASSVNDNEQFF. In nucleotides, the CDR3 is TGTGCCAGCAGCGTAAACGATAATGAGCAGTTCTTC.

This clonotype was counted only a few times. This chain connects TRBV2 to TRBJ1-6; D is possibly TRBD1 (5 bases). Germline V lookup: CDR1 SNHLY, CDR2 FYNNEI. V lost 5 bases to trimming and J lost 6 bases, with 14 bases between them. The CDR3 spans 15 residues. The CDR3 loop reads CASSSRDRLNSPLHF. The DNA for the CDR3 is TGTGCCAGCAGTAGTCGGGACCGACTTAATTCACCCCTCCACTTT.

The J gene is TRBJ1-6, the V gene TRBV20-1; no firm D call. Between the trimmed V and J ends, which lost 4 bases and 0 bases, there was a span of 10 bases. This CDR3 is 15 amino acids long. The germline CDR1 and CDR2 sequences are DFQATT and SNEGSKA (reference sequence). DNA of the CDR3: TGCAGTGCTATAATCACCAGCTCCTATAATTCACCCCTCCACTTT. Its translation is CSAIITSSYNSPLHF.

For the CDR3, the DNA is TGTGCCAGCAGCCCTTTAGCGGGGGGGCAGTTCTTC. Encoded protein: CASSPLAGGQFF. The V gene is TRBV3-1, the J gene TRBJ2-1, with TRBD2 matching 10 bases. This CDR3 spans 12 amino acids. The V segment lost 4 bases and the J segment 12 bases; nucleotides outside the gene matches: 3. Germline CDR1 and CDR2: LGHDT and YNNKEL (reference sequence).

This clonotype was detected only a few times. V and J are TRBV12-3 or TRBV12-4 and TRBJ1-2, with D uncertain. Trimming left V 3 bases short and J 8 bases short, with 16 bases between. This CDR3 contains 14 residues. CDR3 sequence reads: CASSLSQSELGYTF. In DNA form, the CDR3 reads TGTGCCAGCAGTTTGAGCCAGAGCGAACTCGGCTACACCTTC.